The 26 T cell receptor beta chains listed next were all sequenced from one sample in a study of identical twins. TCRdb ran MiXCR on the 5' RACE reads and lists one entry per CDR3 protein. The sample yields 600,000 to 850,000 distinct CDR3 sequences, 18% seen once. A further study also used this sample, focusing on T cells expressing NK-cell markers.

Sequencing was carried out using PBMCs. These receptors came from a woman aged 18-29 years in good health.

A few counts support this clonotype. The chain recombines TRBV7-9 with TRBJ2-1; no clear D. The CDR3 is 15 residues long. Per germline, CDR1 SEHNR and CDR2 FQNEAQ (reference sequence). V lost 0 bases and J lost 0, with 6 bases in between. CDR3: CASSLASYSYNEQFF. The DNA for the CDR3 is TGTGCCAGCAGCTTAGCCTCCTACTCCTACAATGAGCAGTTCTTC.

The V and J genes are TRBV29-1 and TRBJ1-1; 7 bases align to TRBD1. The CDR3 consists of 12 residues. Germline CDR1 reads SQVTM; CDR2 reads ANQGSEA. The trim removed 7 bases at V and 4 bases at J, leaving 6 bases unmatched. The CDR3 region is CSGNRGGTEAFF. The CDR3 DNA is TGCAGCGGGAACAGGGGAGGCACTGAAGCTTTCTTT.

V usage is TRBV12-3 or TRBV12-4 and J usage is TRBJ2-3, with 10 positions matching TRBD2. The CDR3 sequence is 16 residues long. V shed 4 bases and J 10 bases; nucleotides not matched to a gene: 14. CDR3 nucleotide sequence: TGTGCCAGCAGTTCCCGTCTAGCGGGGGACCCCCTTGCGCAGTATTTT. Translation: CASSSRLAGDPLAQYF.

This clonotype was detected a few times. The chain joins TRBV20-1 to TRBJ2-7; no reliable D call. Trimming shortened V by 6 bases and J by 3 bases, and 12 bases separated the two germline ends. Germline CDR1 is DFQATT and CDR2 is SNEGSKA (reference sequence). CDR3 length: 12 residues. The CDR3 nucleotides are TGCAGTGCAGTCACCCCGGTCTACGAGCAGTACTTC. It encodes CSAVTPVYEQYF.

The gene calls are TRBV7-9 and TRBJ1-2; D perhaps matches TRBD1 (6 bases). CDR1 and CDR2 from the germline V gene are SEHNR and FQNEAQ (reference sequence). The V end was cut by 7 bases, the J end by 4 bases, with 16 bases between. This CDR3 has 14 amino acids. The DNA of the CDR3 is TGTGCCAGCACGGTGGGGGCGATGAGCTATGGCTACACCTTC. Translation: CASTVGAMSYGYTF. Variable domain in full (rest from reference TRBV7-9 and TRBJ1-2): DTGVSQNPRHKITKRGQNVTFRCDPISEHNRLYWYRQTLGQGPEFLTYFQNEAQLEKSRLLSDRFSAERPKGSFSTLEIQRTEQGDSAMYLCASTVGAMSYGYTFGSGTRLTVV.

Only a few counts were recorded for this clonotype. The chain links TRBV7-2 to TRBJ2-1, with D tentatively TRBD2 (6 bases). This CDR3 region has 15 residues. Germline CDR1 SGHTA, CDR2 FQGNSA. V dropped 5 bases and J dropped 0 bases, with 11 bases sitting between them. CDR3 residues: CASSHEGGSYNEQFF. CDR3 coding DNA: TGTGCCAGCAGCCATGAGGGAGGCTCCTACAATGAGCAGTTCTTC.

This clonotype was seen a few times. The gene calls are TRBV3-1 and TRBJ2-2; 7 bases are a match to TRBD1. The CDR3 totals 17 residues. The junction had 14 bases not matched to a gene; V was cut back by 6 bases and J by 4 bases. Germline V gene data show CDR1 as LGHDT and CDR2 as YNNKEL (reference sequence). The DNA of the CDR3 is TGTGCCAGCAGTTACCCGAGAAGGGGGCGCGGCACCGGGGAGCTGTTTTTT. It is translated as CASSYPRRGRGTGELFF. The full variable domain, with the rest looked up from reference TRBV3-1 and TRBJ2-2, is DTAVSQTPKYLVTQMGNDKSIKCEQNLGHDTMYWYKQDSKKFLKIMFSYNNKELIINETVPNRFSPKSPDKAHLNLHINSLELGDSAVYFCASSYPRRGRGTGELFFGEGSRLTVL.

There are a few counts of this clonotype. The J gene is TRBJ2-2, the V gene TRBV10-3; TRBD2 aligns across 9 bases. The CDR3 contains 17 residues. The J segment lost 7 bases and the V segment lost 6 bases, leaving 15 bases of the junction unmatched. Germline CDR1 is ENHRY and CDR2 is SYGVKD. The CDR3 nucleotides read TGTGCCATCAGGGGTAGAGCGGGGGGACCATTCGGCGGGGAGCTGTTTTTT. Encoded protein: CAIRGRAGGPFGGELFF.

In its sample, this clonotype was seen a few times. The genes are TRBV6-5 and TRBJ2-7; D is perhaps TRBD2 (5 bases). This CDR3 comprises 12 residues. Trimming removed 10 bases from V and 6 bases from J, with 16 bases in between. Germline V lookup: CDR1 MNHEY, CDR2 SVGAGI. The CDR3 DNA follows: TGTGCCACCCTAGCAAACAGCGGCGAGCAGTACTTC. This translates into CATLANSGEQYF.

This clonotype was observed a handful of times. The V gene is TRBV9, the J gene TRBJ2-5; TRBD2 agrees at 10 bases. The germline V gene encodes CDR1 SGDLS and CDR2 YYNGEE. Trimming took 0 bases from V and 3 from J; bases not matched to a gene: 5. The CDR3 is made up of 16 amino acids. The CDR3 DNA follows: TGTGCCAGCAGCGTAGGGGCTAGCGGGGGAAAAGAGACCCAGTACTTC. Translated: CASSVGASGGKETQYF.

The chain combines TRBV6-1 with TRBJ2-7; 8 bases align to TRBD1. Looked up from germline, CDR1 is MNHNS and CDR2 is SASEGT. J gave up 2 bases and V 5 bases, and 14 bases lay outside the gene matches. The CDR3 covers 17 residues. In nucleotides, the CDR3 is TGTGCCAGCAGTAAACATGCCGGACAGGGATCTACCTACGAGCAGTACTTC. This gives the protein CASSKHAGQGSTYEQYF.

This chain links TRBV7-9 with TRBJ2-2; TRBD2 is a possible D gene (5 bases). The germline V gene has CDR1 SEHNR and CDR2 FQNEAQ (reference sequence). The CDR3 has 14 amino acids. CDR3 protein: CANSPGSNTGELFF. The CDR3 DNA reads TGTGCGAACAGCCCGGGGTCGAACACCGGGGAGCTGTTTTTT.

V and J are TRBV27 and TRBJ2-2, with 12 nucleotides matching TRBD1. After removal of 7 bases from V and 9 bases from J, the junction contained 9 bases not matched to a gene. The V gene's germline CDR1 is MNHEY and CDR2 SMNVEV (reference sequence). The CDR3 spans 15 residues. The CDR3 region has the DNA TGTGCCAGCAAGGAGGGACAGGGGGCTCGCTGGGAGCTGTTTTTT. As protein: CASKEGQGARWELFF.

This clonotype came up a few times. V gene TRBV12-3 or TRBV12-4 combines with J gene TRBJ1-2, with no clear D. This CDR3 spans 16 amino acids. The V gene lost 4 bases and the J gene lost 3 bases, with 18 bases spanning the gap. The CDR3 is CASSSQSPGIDYGYTF. CDR3 nucleotides: TGTGCCAGCAGTTCCCAATCCCCCGGGATCGACTATGGCTACACCTTC.

The V call is TRBV3-1, the J call TRBJ2-5; D is possibly TRBD2 (6 bases). Trimming cost V 1 base and J 4 bases, with 10 bases left between them. CDR3 length: 14 residues. CDR1 and CDR2 (germline): LGHDT, YNNKEL (reference sequence). The CDR3 reads CASSQGPSAETQYF. The CDR3 DNA follows: TGTGCCAGCAGCCAAGGGCCTAGCGCAGAGACCCAGTACTTC.

The chain combines TRBV20-1 with TRBJ2-3; 13 positions agree with TRBD2. V was clipped by 3 bases and J by 0 bases; unmatched bases: 3. CDR3 size: 16 residues. CDR1 and CDR2 (germline): DFQATT, SNEGSKA (reference sequence). CDR3 bases: TGCAGTGCTAGCCGGACTAGCGGGGGAAGCACAGATACGCAGTATTTT. Translating gives CSASRTSGGSTDTQYF.

This clonotype was picked up a small number of times. The chain employs TRBV11-2 and TRBJ2-1; 8 bases match TRBD1. V dropped 5 bases and J dropped 0; count of bases not matched to a gene: 12. The CDR3 loop spans 18 amino acids. CDR1 SGHAT and CDR2 FQNNGV come from the germline V gene. The CDR3 loop reads CASSPRGGQGSSYNEQFF. The DNA for the CDR3 is TGTGCCAGCAGCCCGAGGGGAGGACAGGGTAGCTCCTACAATGAGCAGTTCTTC. Together with reference TRBV11-2 and TRBJ2-1, the CDR3 gives the full variable domain: EAGVAQSPRYKIIEKRQSVAFWCNPISGHATLYWYQQILGQGPKLLIQFQNNGVVDDSQLPKDRFSAERLKGVDSTLKIQPAKLEDSAVYLCASSPRGGQGSSYNEQFFGPGTRLTVL.

This sequence joins TRBV7-2 and TRBJ2-5, with 8 bases lining up with TRBD2. After removal of 0 bases from V and 7 bases from J, the junction contained 7 bases not matched to a gene. Germline values: CDR1 SGHTA, CDR2 FQGNSA. The CDR3 length is 15 residues. The CDR3 DNA follows: TGTGCCAGCAGCTTAGCGACGGGAGGGGGTGGGACCCAGTACTTC. Amino acids: CASSLATGGGGTQYF.

The sample holds many counts of this clonotype. V and J are TRBV9 and TRBJ1-2, with unresolved D. V was trimmed by 0 bases and J by 4 bases, leaving 7 bases between them. The CDR3 runs 13 residues. Germline lookup yields CDR1 SGDLS and CDR2 YYNGEE. CDR3 region: CASSVDDRYGYTF. The CDR3 DNA reads TGTGCCAGCAGCGTAGACGATCGCTATGGCTACACCTTC. The variable domain in full, completed from reference TRBV9 and TRBJ1-2, reads DSGVTQTPKHLITATGQRVTLRCSPRSGDLSVYWYQQSLDQGLQFLIQYYNGEERAKGNILERFSAQQFPDLHSELNLSSLELGDSALYFCASSVDDRYGYTFGSGTRLTVV.

The chain carries TRBV7-6 and TRBJ2-1; D remains unclear. V lost 0 bases and J 2 bases, leaving 8 bases between the germline ends. Germline lookup yields CDR1 SGHVS and CDR2 FNYEAQ. The CDR3 contains 15 residues. In DNA form, the CDR3 reads TGTGCCAGCAGCTTAGCGGGCCAGACCTACAATGAGCAGTTCTTC. Its translation is CASSLAGQTYNEQFF.

This chain joins TRBV5-1 and TRBJ2-1, with D possibly TRBD2 on 6 matching bases. Trimming left V 7 bases short and J 8 bases short, with 19 bases between. The CDR3 extends over 14 amino acids. Germline values: CDR1 SGHRS, CDR2 YFSETQ. The CDR3 here is CASSRDSPGYEQFF. The CDR3, as DNA: TGCGCCAGCTCCCGGGACTCCCCTGGCTATGAGCAGTTCTTC. The variable domain in full, with the rest retrieved from reference TRBV5-1 and TRBJ2-1, is KAGVTQTPRYLIKTRGQQVTLSCSPISGHRSVSWYQQTPGQGLQFLFEYFSETQRNKGNFPGRFSGRQFSNSRSEMNVSTLELGDSALYLCASSRDSPGYEQFFGPGTRLTVL.

The CDR3 coding sequence is TGCAGCGCCGGGACAGGGGGCTCCGGGGAGCTGTTTTTT. It encodes CSAGTGGSGELFF. The chain joins TRBV29-1 to TRBJ2-2, with TRBD1 identical over 12 bases. The CDR3 extends over 13 amino acids. The germline gives CDR1 SQVTM, CDR2 ANQGSEA. The J segment lost 6 bases and the V segment lost 7 bases, leaving 3 bases of the junction unmatched.

The chain couples TRBV20-1 to TRBJ2-3; D may match TRBD1 or TRBD2 (5 bases each). Per germline, CDR1 DFQATT and CDR2 SNEGSKA (reference sequence). V was trimmed by 5 bases and J by 4 bases, leaving 19 bases between them. CDR3 length equals 15 residues. DNA for the CDR3: TGCAGTGCTCTAGAGAGGGTACCAGGGCCAGATACGCAGTATTTT. Its translation is CSALERVPGPDTQYF.

This clonotype occurred a few times. The rearrangement links TRBV20-1 to TRBJ2-3; 12 bases map to TRBD2. CDR1 and CDR2 from the germline V gene are DFQATT and SNEGSKA (reference sequence). V shed 6 bases, J shed 1 base, and the junction held 5 bases outside the gene matches. The CDR3 sequence is 15 residues long. The CDR3 DNA sequence: TGCAGTGCAAGGACTAGCGGGACGCGCACAGATACGCAGTATTTT. Translated, it gives CSARTSGTRTDTQYF.

In its sample, this clonotype was seen a few times. The rearrangement uses TRBV27 and TRBJ2-2, with TRBD2 as a possible D gene (6 bases). V lost 6 bases to trimming and J lost 6 bases, with 17 bases between them. CDR1 is MNHEY, CDR2 SMNVEV, per germline (reference sequence). The CDR3 is made up of 15 amino acids. The CDR3 loop reads CASREGPTRAGELFF. In DNA, the CDR3 is TGTGCCAGCAGGGAGGGGCCCACGAGGGCCGGGGAGCTGTTTTTT.

This clonotype has just a few counts. This chain uses TRBV10-2 with TRBJ1-1, with D uncertain. This CDR3 region has 13 residues. Germline CDR1 WSHSY, CDR2 SAAADI. V gave up 7 bases and J gave up 5 bases, with 14 bases separating them. The CDR3 DNA reads TGCGCCAGCAATTCCGATTGGGGTACTGAAGCTTTCTTT. Its protein product is CASNSDWGTEAFF.